The rows below give T cell receptor beta chains drawn from one sample of a study of blood T cell repertoires in COVID-19. TCRdb's copy holds only in-frame clones and misses some; the assay was immunoSEQ multiplex PCR. The sample carries over 200,000 clones, about 90% recorded once. Sequenced: peripheral blood. The origin of the receptors is a woman aged 18-29 years who had recovered from COVID-19. CDR3s include the opening cysteine and the closing phenylalanine or tryptophan. The D gene is left open where the match is weak. A clone size is listed for some rows: how often the clone was seen (once, few, many), or a class if it is expanded.

CDR3 protein: CASTTAVFSNQPQHF
CDR3 DNA: TGTGCCAGCACCACAGCCGTTTTCAGCAATCAGCCCCAGCATTTT
V gene: TRBV6-5
clone size: NA
J gene: TRBJ1-5
D gene: NA

CDR3 protein: CASSIVASGSYNEQFF
CDR3 DNA: TGTGCCAGTAGTATAGTGGCTAGCGGGAGTTACAATGAGCAGTTCTTC
V gene: TRBV19
clone size: NA
J gene: TRBJ2-1
D gene: TRBD2

CDR3 protein: CASSWDRSYEQYF
CDR3 DNA: TGTGCCAGTAGTTGGGACAGGTCCTACGAGCAGTACTTC
V gene: TRBV19
clone size: once
J gene: TRBJ2-7
D gene: TRBD1

CDR3 protein: CASSPRVNYGYTF
CDR3 DNA: TGTGCCAGCAGTCCCAGGGTTAACTATGGCTACACCTTC
V gene: TRBV3-1/TRBV3-2
clone size: few
J gene: TRBJ1-2
D gene: NA

CDR3 protein: CASSIGLGQNSYNEQFF
CDR3 DNA: TGTGCCAGTAGTATAGGTTTGGGACAGAACTCCTACAATGAGCAGTTCTTC
V gene: TRBV19
clone size: few
J gene: TRBJ2-1
D gene: TRBD1

CDR3 protein: CASSLAGDTEAFF
CDR3 DNA: TGCGCCAGCAGCTTGGCAGGGGACACTGAAGCTTTCTTT
V gene: TRBV5-1
clone size: few
J gene: TRBJ1-1
D gene: NA

CDR3 protein: CATRGRSSTDTQYF
CDR3 DNA: TGTGCCACCAGAGGGAGATCTAGCACAGATACGCAGTATTTT
V gene: TRBV7-2
clone size: NA
J gene: TRBJ2-3
D gene: NA

CDR3 protein: CASSQDRGGQAYEQYF
CDR3 DNA: TGCGCCAGCAGCCAAGATCGGGGGGGCCAGGCCTACGAGCAGTACTTC
V gene: TRBV4-1
clone size: many
J gene: TRBJ2-7
D gene: TRBD2

CDR3 protein: CASRSPGTASSYEQYF
CDR3 DNA: TGTGCCAGTAGATCTCCGGGGACAGCCAGCTCCTACGAGCAGTACTTC
V gene: TRBV19
clone size: once
J gene: TRBJ2-7
D gene: TRBD1

CDR3 protein: CASSIDGQGVREAFF
CDR3 DNA: TGTGCCAGTAGTATAGATGGACAGGGAGTAAGGGAAGCTTTCTTT
V gene: TRBV19
clone size: NA
J gene: TRBJ1-1
D gene: TRBD1

CDR3 protein: CASSQEGGGVGGYTF
CDR3 DNA: TGCGCCAGCAGCCAAGAGGGGGGGGGCGTGGGTGGCTACACCTTC
V gene: TRBV4-3
clone size: NA
J gene: TRBJ1-2
D gene: NA

CDR3 protein: CASTSGTSTNEKLFF
CDR3 DNA: TGTGCCAGCACCTCAGGGACATCAACTAATGAAAAACTGTTTTTT
V gene: TRBV13
clone size: NA
J gene: TRBJ1-4
D gene: NA

CDR3 protein: CAWRFGQGVGPLHF
CDR3 DNA: TGTGCCTGGAGGTTCGGACAGGGCGTTGGACCCCTCCACTTT
V gene: TRBV30
clone size: once
J gene: TRBJ1-6
D gene: TRBD1

CDR3 protein: CASSADRGRNEQYF
CDR3 DNA: TGTGCCAGCAGCGCCGACAGGGGAAGGAACGAGCAGTACTTC
V gene: TRBV7-9
clone size: NA
J gene: TRBJ2-7
D gene: TRBD1

CDR3 protein: CASSVGGYNQPQHF
CDR3 DNA: TGCGCCAGCAGCGTCGGGGGGTACAATCAGCCCCAGCATTTT
V gene: TRBV5-1
clone size: NA
J gene: TRBJ1-5
D gene: NA

CDR3 protein: CASSSAGSDQPQHF
CDR3 DNA: TGTGCCAGCAGTTCGGCGGGTTCGGATCAGCCCCAGCATTTT
V gene: TRBV6-5
clone size: once
J gene: TRBJ1-5
D gene: NA

CDR3 protein: CASSSGSIGGLGSYNEQFF
CDR3 DNA: TGTGCCAGCAGTTCTGGATCAATTGGGGGCTTAGGCTCCTACAATGAGCAGTTCTTC
V gene: TRBV28
clone size: NA
J gene: TRBJ2-1
D gene: NA

CDR3 protein: CATSFGGARGEQYF
CDR3 DNA: TGTGCCACCAGTTTCGGGGGCGCCAGGGGGGAGCAGTACTTC
V gene: TRBV24-1
clone size: NA
J gene: TRBJ2-7
D gene: NA

CDR3 protein: CSASRGREQFF
CDR3 DNA: TGCAGTGCTAGTCGGGGAAGAGAGCAGTTCTTC
V gene: TRBV20-1
clone size: NA
J gene: TRBJ2-1
D gene: NA

CDR3 protein: CASRGHSAGLNTEAFF
CDR3 DNA: TGTGCCAGCAGGGGGCATTCGGCGGGGCTGAACACTGAAGCTTTCTTT
V gene: TRBV3-1/TRBV3-2
clone size: NA
J gene: TRBJ1-1
D gene: NA

CDR3 protein: CASGRTSGYEQYF
CDR3 DNA: TGTGCCAGCGGCCGGACTAGCGGTTACGAGCAGTACTTC
V gene: TRBV6-2/TRBV6-3
clone size: once
J gene: TRBJ2-7
D gene: TRBD2

CDR3 protein: CASSHTRTGGYTF
CDR3 DNA: TGTGCCAGCAGTCACACCCGGACAGGTGGCTACACCTTC
V gene: TRBV27
clone size: NA
J gene: TRBJ1-2
D gene: TRBD1

CDR3 protein: CATSGPGGAGEQYF
CDR3 DNA: TGTGCCACCAGCGGCCCAGGGGGCGCGGGCGAGCAGTACTTC
V gene: TRBV15
clone size: NA
J gene: TRBJ2-7
D gene: TRBD1

CDR3 protein: CASSETHEQYF
CDR3 DNA: TGTGCCAGCAGTGAGACACACGAGCAGTACTTC
V gene: TRBV25-1
clone size: NA
J gene: TRBJ2-7
D gene: NA

CDR3 protein: CASSQERGAYNEQFF
CDR3 DNA: TGTGCCAGCAGCCAGGAGCGGGGCGCGTACAATGAGCAGTTCTTC
V gene: TRBV5-4
clone size: NA
J gene: TRBJ2-1
D gene: TRBD2

CDR3 protein: CSVVTGQGTEQYF
CDR3 DNA: TGCAGCGTTGTAACGGGACAGGGGACCGAGCAGTACTTC
V gene: TRBV29-1
clone size: few
J gene: TRBJ2-7
D gene: TRBD1

CDR3 protein: CASSQDPAAEGEGSTGELFF
CDR3 DNA: TGCGCCAGCAGCCAAGATCCGGCAGCGGAGGGAGAAGGTAGCACCGGGGAGCTGTTTTTT
V gene: TRBV4-3
clone size: NA
J gene: TRBJ2-2
D gene: NA

CDR3 protein: CASSLIDYNEQFF
CDR3 DNA: TGTGCCAGCAGCCTCATCGACTATAATGAGCAGTTCTTC
V gene: TRBV3-1/TRBV3-2
clone size: NA
J gene: TRBJ2-1
D gene: NA

CDR3 protein: CASRHGGEQFF
CDR3 DNA: TGTGCCAGCCGCCATGGGGGGGAGCAGTTCTTC
V gene: TRBV2
clone size: NA
J gene: TRBJ2-1
D gene: NA

CDR3 protein: CASSTDGASGNLFNEQFF
CDR3 DNA: TGTGCCAGCAGCACGGACGGGGCTAGCGGGAATCTTTTCAATGAGCAGTTCTTC
V gene: TRBV5-6
clone size: NA
J gene: TRBJ2-1
D gene: TRBD2

CDR3 protein: CASSYRPQGETQYF
CDR3 DNA: TGTGCCAGCAGTTACAGACCCCAGGGAGAGACCCAGTACTTC
V gene: TRBV7-7
clone size: few
J gene: TRBJ2-5
D gene: NA

CDR3 protein: CASSRREGHNEQFF
CDR3 DNA: TGTGCCAGCTCACGACGGGAGGGCCACAATGAGCAGTTCTTC
V gene: TRBV18
clone size: NA
J gene: TRBJ2-1
D gene: TRBD2

CDR3 protein: CASSLRGNQPQHF
CDR3 DNA: TGTGCCAGCAGCCTCCGGGGCAATCAGCCCCAGCATTTT
V gene: TRBV7-6
clone size: NA
J gene: TRBJ1-5
D gene: NA

CDR3 protein: CASSLGQKETQYF
CDR3 DNA: TGTGCCAGCAGCTTGGGACAGAAAGAGACCCAGTACTTC
V gene: TRBV11-3
clone size: NA
J gene: TRBJ2-5
D gene: TRBD1

CDR3 protein: CASKVASKSDTQYF
CDR3 DNA: TGTGCCAGCAAGGTGGCTAGCAAGTCTGATACGCAGTATTTT
V gene: TRBV27
clone size: few
J gene: TRBJ2-3
D gene: NA

CDR3 protein: CALDGSNGGGNEQFF
CDR3 DNA: TGTGCCCTAGACGGTAGCAACGGTGGCGGGAATGAGCAGTTCTTC
V gene: TRBV30
clone size: few
J gene: TRBJ2-1
D gene: NA

CDR3 protein: CASSLWTAPNEKLFF
CDR3 DNA: TGTGCCAGCAGTCTTTGGACAGCTCCTAATGAAAAACTGTTTTTT
V gene: TRBV6-5
clone size: once
J gene: TRBJ1-4
D gene: NA

CDR3 protein: CASSLRETGGMNTEAFF
CDR3 DNA: TGTGCCAGCAGCTTACGGGAAACGGGGGGCATGAACACTGAAGCTTTCTTT
V gene: TRBV7-2
clone size: NA
J gene: TRBJ1-1
D gene: NA

CDR3 protein: CASTHSGGLDNEQFF
CDR3 DNA: TGTGCCAGCACCCACTCTGGCGGTCTGGACAATGAGCAGTTCTTC
V gene: TRBV2
clone size: NA
J gene: TRBJ2-1
D gene: NA

CDR3 protein: CASSPARGGNYEQYF
CDR3 DNA: TGTGCCAGCAGTCCGGCTCGGGGAGGGAACTACGAGCAGTACTTC
V gene: TRBV6-2/TRBV6-3
clone size: NA
J gene: TRBJ2-7
D gene: TRBD2

CDR3 protein: CASSYGTSGRPSQETQYF
CDR3 DNA: TGTGCCAGCAGTTACGGGACTAGCGGGAGACCCTCCCAAGAGACCCAGTACTTC
V gene: TRBV6-2/TRBV6-3
clone size: NA
J gene: TRBJ2-5
D gene: TRBD2

CDR3 protein: CASSQAQGMGGYNSPLHF
CDR3 DNA: TGCGCCAGCAGCCAAGCCCAGGGGATGGGGGGGTATAATTCACCCCTCCACTTT
V gene: TRBV4-3
clone size: NA
J gene: TRBJ1-6
D gene: NA

CDR3 protein: CASSEIQGPQGDGYTF
CDR3 DNA: TGTGCCAGCAGTGAAATACAGGGACCCCAAGGAGATGGCTACACCTTC
V gene: TRBV25-1
clone size: NA
J gene: TRBJ1-2
D gene: NA

CDR3 protein: CASSRGQENTGELFF
CDR3 DNA: TGCGCCAGCAGCCGGGGACAGGAGAACACCGGGGAGCTGTTTTTT
V gene: TRBV5-1
clone size: NA
J gene: TRBJ2-2
D gene: TRBD1

CDR3 protein: CASSTGTGGHNEQFF
CDR3 DNA: TGTGCCAGCAGTACCGGGACAGGGGGGCACAATGAGCAGTTCTTC
V gene: TRBV6-5
clone size: NA
J gene: TRBJ2-1
D gene: TRBD1

CDR3 protein: CASSPMKQANTGELFF
CDR3 DNA: TGTGCCAGCTCACCGATGAAACAGGCGAACACCGGGGAGCTGTTTTTT
V gene: TRBV18
clone size: NA
J gene: TRBJ2-2
D gene: NA

CDR3 protein: CASKDRAYEQYF
CDR3 DNA: TGTGCCAGCAAGGACAGGGCCTACGAGCAGTACTTC
V gene: TRBV6-5
clone size: NA
J gene: TRBJ2-7
D gene: TRBD1

CDR3 protein: CASSLQGNQPQHF
CDR3 DNA: TGTGCCAGCAGCCTTCAGGGGAATCAGCCCCAGCATTTT
V gene: TRBV7-2
clone size: NA
J gene: TRBJ1-5
D gene: NA

CDR3 protein: CASIATGLNTGELFF
CDR3 DNA: TGTGCCAGCATAGCCACAGGATTGAACACCGGGGAGCTGTTTTTT
V gene: TRBV27
clone size: NA
J gene: TRBJ2-2
D gene: NA

CDR3 protein: CASGDNMNTEAFF
CDR3 DNA: TGTGCCAGCGGGGACAACATGAACACTGAAGCTTTCTTT
V gene: TRBV2
clone size: NA
J gene: TRBJ1-1
D gene: NA